This passage covers 28 T cell receptor beta chains from one sample sequenced in a study of blood T cells in healthy people across ages. Then a second PCR, running about 6 to 12 cycles, was carried out with a sample-barcoded 5' primer and a J-beta primer mix. TCRdb used MiXCR to reprocess the 5' RACE reads, holding one entry per CDR3 protein. The sample gives about 1.8 million distinct CDR3 sequences, around half of which show up once; approximately 2% is in the top ten. The sequencing input was blood. The receptors were sampled from a woman between 35 and 50 years old in good health.

V usage is TRBV27 and J usage is TRBJ1-5; TRBD1 matches 7 bases. Per germline, CDR1 MNHEY and CDR2 SMNVEV (reference sequence). The CDR3 is 16 residues long. Unmatched junction bases numbered 8, after V lost 3 bases and J lost 3 bases. The CDR3 region is CASSFRARGDNQPQHF. DNA of the CDR3: TGTGCCAGCAGTTTCCGCGCCAGGGGGGACAATCAGCCCCAGCATTTT.

J is TRBJ2-1 and V is TRBV5-1; D is unresolved. Germline V lookup: CDR1 SGHRS, CDR2 YFSETQ. The V gene lost 5 bases and the J gene lost 3 bases, with 12 bases spanning the gap. The CDR3 is 14 amino acids. CDR3: CASSMTPSYNEQFF. The CDR3 coding sequence is TGCGCCAGCAGTATGACGCCGAGCTACAATGAGCAGTTCTTC. Full variable domain (remainder filled in from reference TRBV5-1 and TRBJ2-1): KAGVTQTPRYLIKTRGQQVTLSCSPISGHRSVSWYQQTPGQGLQFLFEYFSETQRNKGNFPGRFSGRQFSNSRSEMNVSTLELGDSALYLCASSMTPSYNEQFFGPGTRLTVL.

With respect to this clonotype: This could be a read error, since a much larger clone is one nucleotide away. The chain has TRBV20-1 and TRBJ2-1; 9 bases are a match to TRBD2. The CDR3 is 15 amino acids. The ends lost 5 bases at V and 6 bases at J; junction bases unmatched: 11. Germline-derived CDR1 and CDR2 are DFQATT and SNEGSKA (reference sequence). CDR3 DNA sequence: TGCAGTGCTGGCACTCTGGGCGGGGGGGGCAATGAGCAGTTCTTC. It translates to CSAGTLGGGGNEQFF.

This clonotype was picked up many times. V usage is TRBV29-1 and J usage is TRBJ2-5; a weak D match, TRBD2 (7 bases). CDR1 is SQVTM, CDR2 ANQGSEA, per germline. This CDR3 has 12 residues. V dropped 8 bases and J dropped 5 bases, with 15 bases sitting between them. The CDR3: CSSGGGGETQYF. In DNA form, the CDR3 reads TGCAGCTCTGGAGGGGGAGGGGAGACCCAGTACTTC.

The V call is TRBV29-1, the J call TRBJ2-7, with 9 bases that match TRBD1. The germline V gene has CDR1 SQVTM and CDR2 ANQGSEA. This CDR3 region has 13 residues. V was pared by 5 bases and J by 4 bases, with 6 bases of the junction left unmatched. The CDR3: CSVTDRGGYEQYF. The CDR3, as DNA: TGCAGCGTTACGGACAGGGGAGGGTACGAGCAGTACTTC.

There are a few counts of this clonotype. The V gene is TRBV7-8, the J gene TRBJ2-3; D is possibly TRBD2 (6 bases). Trimming removed 5 bases from V and 3 bases from J, with 15 bases in between. This CDR3 spans 15 amino acids. Germline V gene lookup returns CDR1 SGHVS and CDR2 FQNEAQ. CDR3 protein: CASSRQFRETDTQYF. The CDR3 DNA reads as TGTGCCAGCAGCAGACAGTTCCGGGAGACAGATACGCAGTATTTT.

The chain employs TRBV25-1 and TRBJ2-5, with D hard to call. The CDR3 runs to 13 residues. Germline CDR1 and CDR2: MGHDK and SYGVNS. V lost 4 bases to trimming and J lost 5 bases, with 11 bases between them. This CDR3 reads CASSVPGLETQYF. DNA for the CDR3: TGTGCCAGCAGTGTTCCCGGGTTGGAGACCCAGTACTTC. Full variable domain (rest looked up from reference TRBV25-1 and TRBJ2-5): EADIYQTPRYLVIGTGKKITLECSQTMGHDKMYWYQQDPGMELHLIHYSYGVNSTEKGDLSSESTVSRIRTEHFPLTLESARPSHTSQYLCASSVPGLETQYFGPGTRLLVL.

The rearrangement uses TRBV25-1 and TRBJ2-6, with TRBD1 identical over 8 bases. This CDR3 contains 16 residues. Germline values: CDR1 MGHDK, CDR2 SYGVNS. The V and J ends lost 10 bases and 2 bases, in that order; junction bases with no gene match: 10. The CDR3 spells CATKRTGGAGANVLTF. CDR3 coding DNA: TGTGCCACCAAGAGAACAGGGGGTGCTGGGGCCAACGTCCTGACTTTC.

The chain has TRBV7-2 and TRBJ1-5; maybe TRBD1 (5 bases). V was shortened by 7 bases and J by 4 bases, with 17 bases between the two germline ends. The CDR3 extends over 15 amino acids. The germline gives CDR1 SGHTA, CDR2 FQGNSA. CDR3 residues: CASNRFGGPNQPQHF. As DNA, the CDR3 is TGTGCCAGCAACCGCTTTGGGGGACCAAATCAGCCCCAGCATTTT.

This chain connects TRBV7-3 to TRBJ2-1; 14 positions agree with TRBD2. This CDR3 has 15 residues. The germline V gene encodes CDR1 SGHTA and CDR2 FQGTGA. V lost 6 bases, J lost 9 bases, and 7 bases stayed unmatched. In DNA, the CDR3 is TGTGCCAGCAGTCCCCGGACTAGCGGGGGGAGTGAGCAGTTCTTC. The encoded protein is CASSPRTSGGSEQFF.

This clonotype was seen more than once but under ten times. The genes are TRBV2 and TRBJ2-5, with D possibly TRBD2 on 5 matching bases. Trimming left V 2 bases short and J 2 bases short, with 15 bases between. The germline CDR1 and CDR2 sequences are SNHLY and FYNNEI. The CDR3 sequence is 16 residues long. CDR3 nucleotide sequence: TGTGCCAGCAGTGAAATTCCCCGACGGGATCAAGAGACCCAGTACTTC. Its protein product is CASSEIPRRDQETQYF.

This clonotype showed up just a few times. The chain has TRBV20-1 and TRBJ1-2; no clear D. CDR1 is DFQATT, CDR2 SNEGSKA, per germline (reference sequence). Trimming took 5 bases from V and 2 from J, leaving 15 bases between them. The CDR3 totals 14 residues. This CDR3 is CSAGDRVFNYGYTF. The CDR3 nucleotides read TGCAGTGCTGGGGATAGGGTTTTCAACTATGGCTACACCTTC.

The V call is TRBV10-3, the J call TRBJ1-1, with 10 bases matching TRBD1. V was pared by 3 bases and J by 11 bases, with 6 bases of the junction left unmatched. The CDR3 is made up of 13 amino acids. Germline V gene lookup returns CDR1 ENHRY and CDR2 SYGVKD. The chain's CDR3 is CAISDWTGGVAFF. In DNA, the CDR3 is TGTGCCATCAGTGACTGGACAGGGGGTGTCGCTTTCTTT.

Only a few counts were recorded for this clonotype. CDR3 region: CASSLGRQFTYEQYF. The CDR3 DNA reads TGTGCCAGCAGCTTAGGGCGACAGTTCACCTACGAGCAGTACTTC. The genes are TRBV7-2 and TRBJ2-7; tentative D call: TRBD1 (5 bases). The CDR3 runs to 15 residues. Per germline, CDR1 SGHTA and CDR2 FQGNSA. The ends were cut back, 1 base at V and 2 bases at J, with 12 bases in the middle.

This chain joins TRBV20-1 and TRBJ1-5; no clear D. Trimming cost V 5 bases and J 0 bases, with 11 bases left between them. This CDR3 region has 14 residues. CDR1 DFQATT and CDR2 SNEGSKA come from the germline V gene (reference sequence). The CDR3 is CSAPRHNSNQPQHF. In DNA form, the CDR3 reads TGCAGTGCTCCCAGGCACAATAGCAATCAGCCCCAGCATTTT.

The CDR3 protein is CASSQVGEIAGETYEQYF. CDR3 bases: TGCGCCAGCAGCCAAGTGGGGGAAATCGCAGGGGAAACCTACGAGCAGTACTTC. This chain connects TRBV4-3 to TRBJ2-5, with D possibly being TRBD1 (6 bases). The J call could be wrong; TRBJ2-7 is a better fit for the DNA end. This CDR3 has 18 residues. CDR1 and CDR2 (germline): LGHNA, YSLEER.

This chain joins TRBV7-3 and TRBJ2-1; the D call may be TRBD1 or TRBD2 (6 bases each). The CDR3 runs to 16 residues. V lost 4 bases, J lost 6 bases, and 19 bases lay in between. The V gene's germline CDR1 is SGHTA and CDR2 FQGTGA. DNA for the CDR3: TGTGCCAGCAGCTCCGCCTCTGGGGGGCCCGGCAATGAGCAGTTCTTC. It is translated as CASSSASGGPGNEQFF.

V is TRBV12-3 or TRBV12-4 and J is TRBJ1-2, with 9 bases that match TRBD1. Losses at the gene ends were 5 bases for V and 6 bases for J; bases not matched to a gene: 7. The CDR3 contains 14 residues. The DNA of the CDR3 is TGTGCCAGCAGTCGACAGGGGGTAAAACATGGCTACACCTTC. Protein: CASSRQGVKHGYTF.

This clonotype occurred a few times. The chain combines TRBV18 with TRBJ2-1, with D unclear. From germline, CDR1 is KGHSH and CDR2 LQKENI. V lost 5 bases and J lost 7, with 15 bases in between. The CDR3 contains 14 residues. CDR3 loop: CASSDPPGSNEQFF. CDR3 DNA sequence: TGTGCCAGCTCAGACCCTCCTGGATCTAATGAGCAGTTCTTC. The full variable domain, its missing parts supplied by reference TRBV18 and TRBJ2-1, is NAGVMQNPRHLVRRRGQEARLRCSPMKGHSHVYWYRQLPEEGLKFMVYLQKENIIDESGMPKERFSAEFPKEGPSILRIQQVVRGDSAAYFCASSDPPGSNEQFFGPGTRLTVL.

This rearrangement joins TRBV20-1 to TRBJ1-5; D may be TRBD1 (6 bases). The CDR3 runs 14 residues. Trimming stripped 6 bases from V and 2 bases from J, with 14 bases between. CDR1 DFQATT and CDR2 SNEGSKA come from the germline V gene (reference sequence). CDR3 bases: TGCAGTGCCCCCCAAGGGGGAGGCAATCAGCCCCAGCATTTT. It codes for CSAPQGGGNQPQHF.

A remark on this clonotype: No DNA is shown, since the ends of the CDR3 on it are uncertain; the CDR3 is the one TCRdb lists. The rearrangement uses TRBV9 and TRBJ1-1. Looked up from germline, CDR1 is SGDLS and CDR2 is YYNGEE. With termini counted, the CDR3 has 14 amino acids. The CDR3 loop is CASSVGRGITETFF.

The gene calls are TRBV6-2 or TRBV6-3 and TRBJ1-5; no clear D. V lost 5 bases to trimming and J lost 7 bases, with 15 bases between them. The CDR3 sequence is 14 residues long. The germline V gene encodes CDR1 MNHEY and CDR2 SVGEGT. This CDR3 reads CASSTGGTGQPQHF. In DNA, the CDR3 is TGTGCCAGCAGTACCGGCGGTACGGGGCAGCCCCAGCATTTT.

The J gene is TRBJ2-5, the V gene TRBV7-2; D is possibly TRBD1 or TRBD2 (5 bases each). CDR3 size: 13 residues. CDR1 is SGHTA and CDR2 is FQGNSA in the germline V gene. V lost 7 bases and J 5 bases, leaving 14 bases between the germline ends. The CDR3 loop is CASTPYRGETQYF. CDR3 in DNA: TGTGCCAGCACCCCTTACCGGGGCGAGACCCAGTACTTC.

V is TRBV28 and J is TRBJ2-7, with D unresolved. CDR1 and CDR2 (germline): MDHEN, SYDVKM. V lost 5 bases and J lost 0, with 14 bases in between. This CDR3 contains 15 residues. This CDR3 is CASSKGRIRSYEQYF. Written as DNA, the CDR3 is TGTGCCAGCAGTAAAGGACGGATTCGCTCCTACGAGCAGTACTTC.

The chain carries TRBV6-2 or TRBV6-3 and TRBJ2-7; 11 bases are a match to TRBD1. The J call may be faulty, since TRBJ2-5 better matches the DNA end. The CDR3 contains 15 residues. Germline CDR1 and CDR2: MNHEY and SVGEGT. The CDR3 DNA reads TGTGCCAGCAGCCGGGACAGGGGGGTCAGAGAGACCCAGTACTTC. This encodes CASSRDRGVRETQYF.

The chain carries TRBV28 and TRBJ2-3, with a possible D match to TRBD2 (6 bases). V gave up 5 bases and J gave up 0 bases, with 18 bases separating them. Germline V gene data show CDR1 as MDHEN and CDR2 as SYDVKM. CDR3 length: 17 amino acids. In DNA form, the CDR3 reads TGTGCCAGCAGTCCCCAGGGTTGGGGGACTAGCACAGATACGCAGTATTTT. It codes for CASSPQGWGTSTDTQYF.

The V call is TRBV12-3 or TRBV12-4, the J call TRBJ2-5, with TRBD2 identical over 10 bases. The tail of the sequence fits TRBJ2-7 better, so the J call may be wrong. The CDR3 spans 13 residues. The CDR3 loop is CASSVTSGTEQYF. CDR3 sequence (DNA): TGTGCCAGCAGTGTAACTAGCGGGACCGAGCAGTACTTC.

The V gene is TRBV12-3 or TRBV12-4, the J gene TRBJ2-1; D not certain. With 7 bases removed from V and 0 bases from J, the gap between germline ends came to 19 bases. CDR3 length: 17 residues. CDR3 region: CASNPHTAFRSYNEQFF. The CDR3 bases are TGTGCCAGCAATCCCCACACGGCCTTTCGCTCCTACAATGAGCAGTTCTTC.